This entry lists 5 T cell receptor beta chains sequenced from one sample in a study of T cells after posttransplantation cyclophosphamide. Measured with immunoSEQ multiplex PCR; TCRdb has only the in-frame clones, and not every one. In the table there are some 47,000 clones, just over 85% of which are singletons. Sequencing used PBMCs. Receptors originate from a man aged 30 to 39 with a blood cancer, CMV-positive, and with a related stem cell donor.

The rearrangement uses TRBV7-2 and TRBJ2-5, with 12 nucleotides matching TRBD1. The germline V gene has CDR1 SGHTA and CDR2 FQGNSA. Trimming at V came to 2 bases and at J to 4 bases, leaving 14 bases not matched to a gene. CDR3 length equals 19 residues. The CDR3 region is CASSLSTGQGAKGRETQYF. Here the CDR3 DNA reads TGTGCCAGCAGCTTATCAACGGGACAGGGGGCAAAAGGGAGAGAGACCCAGTACTTC.

The genes are TRBV5-1 and TRBJ1-3, with 7 bases matching TRBD1. The germline CDR1 and CDR2 sequences are SGHRS and YFSETQ. The CDR3 spans 14 residues. V lost 4 bases, J lost 4 bases, and 5 bases stayed unmatched. The CDR3, as DNA: TGCGCCAGCAGCCCGACAGGGACGGGAAACACCATATATTTT. Translation: CASSPTGTGNTIYF.

The V gene is TRBV4-1, the J gene TRBJ1-3; TRBD1 might be the D (5 bases). Trimming removed 0 bases from V and 2 bases from J, with 23 bases in between. Germline V gene sequence: CDR1 MGHRA, CDR2 YSYEKL. CDR3 size: 20 residues. CDR3 loop: CASSQDFTGYQLWTGNTIYF. The CDR3 bases are TGCGCCAGCAGCCAAGATTTTACAGGTTACCAACTCTGGACTGGAAACACCATATATTTT.

V is TRBV13 and J is TRBJ2-1; perhaps TRBD2 as D (6 bases). Trimming took off 5 bases at V and 9 bases at J, with 11 bases between the two ends. The CDR3 is made up of 12 amino acids. CDR1 is PRHDT, CDR2 FYEKMQ, per germline (reference sequence). The CDR3 region has the DNA TGTGCCAGCAGCCCCCTCGGGGGTGAGCAGTTCTTC. Translated: CASSPLGGEQFF.

J is TRBJ2-1 and V is TRBV7-3; no clear D gene. This CDR3 is 14 amino acids long. The germline V gene has CDR1 SGHTA and CDR2 FQGTGA. V lost 5 bases and J lost 6, with 14 bases in between. The CDR3 DNA follows: TGTGCCAGCAGCCCAGATCCTAGAAGCAATGAGCAGTTCTTC. It yields the protein CASSPDPRSNEQFF.